The text below deals with one TCR beta chain. Its cognate antigen is unknown. Every patient had mismatch repair deficiency by PCR or immunohistochemistry. The V end was cut by 2 bases, the J end by 7 bases, with 14 bases between. This CDR3 has 14 residues. CDR1 and CDR2 (germline): ENHRY, SYGVKD. This specimen belongs to a study of PD-1 blockade in mismatch repair-deficient tumors. Study-wide context: Enrolled about 2013-2017, patients had progressing, pretreated mismatch repair-deficient cancers of 12 to 13 types. General study results and limits: Rapid post-treatment expansion, then contraction, generally preceding radiologic response, marked tumor-resident clones.

Method: immunoSEQ multiplex PCR; TCRdb's copy keeps in-frame clones and lacks some. The table has 120,000 or so clones, approximately 90% seen once. The chain employs TRBV10-3 and TRBJ1-1; maybe TRBD1 (6 bases). Sequencing used peripheral blood, obtained 44 weeks after starting pembrolizumab. The TCR was taken from an adult with mismatch repair-deficient cancer. The CDR3 here is CAISELTGRVEAFF. CDR3 nucleotide sequence: TGTGCCATCAGTGAGCTGACAGGACGGGTTGAAGCTTTCTTT.